These 2 T cell receptor beta chains share one sample of origin, sequenced in a study of vaccination effects on CD4 cells after COVID-19. Method: immunoSEQ multiplex PCR; TCRdb's copy keeps in-frame clones and lacks some. The sample contains approximately 20,000 clones, about 70% of which appear only once. Antigen-specific CD4+ T cell clonotypes were called by their expansion after viral peptide-pool culture in ViraFEST. It was after 10 days of culture that CD4+ T cells were isolated. SARS-CoV-2 infection was confirmed by PCR in the person between March and December 2020. The antigens for these receptors are not known. The material was CD4+ T cells from PBMCs cultured with SARS-CoV-2 spike peptides, obtained before COVID-19 vaccination. Receptor source: a human donor who had a prior SARS-CoV-2 infection.

The V call is TRBV6-2 or TRBV6-3, the J call TRBJ2-1; D uncertain. CDR1 is MNHEY and CDR2 is SVGEGT in the germline V gene. The CDR3 runs 12 residues. V lost 2 bases, J lost 15 bases, and 14 bases lay in between. The CDR3 reads CASSYPPTSLFF. In DNA, the CDR3 is TGTGCCAGCAGTTACCCCCCAACTTCCCTGTTCTTC.

The rearrangement joins TRBV3-1 (or the pseudogene TRBV3-2) to TRBJ1-1; a possible D gene is TRBD1 (5 bases). V lost 4 bases and J 1 base, leaving 13 bases between the germline ends. CDR3 length: 15 residues. Germline CDR1 reads LGHDT; CDR2 reads YNNKEL (reference sequence). The CDR3 DNA follows: TGTGCCAGCAGCCCTCCGGGACGTGGGAACACTGAAGCTTTCTTT. Its protein product is CASSPPGRGNTEAFF.